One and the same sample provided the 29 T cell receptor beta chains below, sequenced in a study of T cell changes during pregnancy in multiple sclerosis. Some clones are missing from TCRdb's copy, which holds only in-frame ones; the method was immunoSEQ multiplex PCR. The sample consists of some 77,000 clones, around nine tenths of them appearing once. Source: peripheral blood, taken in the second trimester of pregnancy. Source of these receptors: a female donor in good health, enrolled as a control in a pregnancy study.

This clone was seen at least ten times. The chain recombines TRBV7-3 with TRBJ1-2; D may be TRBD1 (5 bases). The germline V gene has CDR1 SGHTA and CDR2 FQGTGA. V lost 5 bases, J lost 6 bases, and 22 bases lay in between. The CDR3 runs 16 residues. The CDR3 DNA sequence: TGTGCCAGCAGCCAGATGGGAGGGGAAGCGTTGAATGGCTACACCTTC. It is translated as CASSQMGGEALNGYTF.

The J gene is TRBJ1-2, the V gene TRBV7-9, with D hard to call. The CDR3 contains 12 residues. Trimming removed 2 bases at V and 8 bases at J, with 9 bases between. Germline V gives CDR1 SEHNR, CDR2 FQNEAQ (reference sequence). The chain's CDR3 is CASSLSQEGYTF. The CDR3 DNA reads TGTGCCAGCAGCTTATCCCAAGAGGGCTACACCTTC.

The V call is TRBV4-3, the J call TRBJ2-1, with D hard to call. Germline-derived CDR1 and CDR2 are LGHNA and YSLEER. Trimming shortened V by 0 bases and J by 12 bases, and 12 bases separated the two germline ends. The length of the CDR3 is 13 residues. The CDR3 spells CASSQDPGSGQFF. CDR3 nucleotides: TGCGCCAGCAGCCAAGATCCCGGGTCGGGGCAGTTCTTC.

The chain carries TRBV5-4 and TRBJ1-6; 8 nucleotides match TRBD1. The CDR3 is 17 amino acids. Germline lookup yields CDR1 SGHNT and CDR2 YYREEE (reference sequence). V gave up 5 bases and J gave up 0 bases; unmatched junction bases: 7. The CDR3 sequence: CASSSAQGASYNSPLHF. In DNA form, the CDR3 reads TGTGCCAGCAGTTCAGCGCAGGGGGCCTCCTATAATTCACCCCTCCACTTT. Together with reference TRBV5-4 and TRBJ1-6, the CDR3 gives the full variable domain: ETGVTQSPTHLIKTRGQQVTLRCSSQSGHNTVSWYQQALGQGPQFIFQYYREEENGRGNFPPRFSGLQFPNYSSELNVNALELDDSALYLCASSSAQGASYNSPLHFGNGTRLTVT.

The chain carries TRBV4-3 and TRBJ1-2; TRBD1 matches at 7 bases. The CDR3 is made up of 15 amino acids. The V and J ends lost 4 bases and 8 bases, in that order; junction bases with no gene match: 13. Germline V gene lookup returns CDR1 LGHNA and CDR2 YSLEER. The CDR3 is CASSLIGTAGGGYTF. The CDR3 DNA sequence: TGCGCCAGCAGCCTCATAGGGACAGCAGGTGGGGGCTACACCTTC.

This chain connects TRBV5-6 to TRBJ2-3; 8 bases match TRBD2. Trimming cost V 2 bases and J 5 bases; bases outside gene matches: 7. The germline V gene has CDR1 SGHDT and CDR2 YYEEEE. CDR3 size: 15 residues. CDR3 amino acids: CASSFERGQLDTQYF. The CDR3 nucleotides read TGTGCCAGCAGCTTTGAGCGGGGGCAACTAGATACGCAGTATTTT.

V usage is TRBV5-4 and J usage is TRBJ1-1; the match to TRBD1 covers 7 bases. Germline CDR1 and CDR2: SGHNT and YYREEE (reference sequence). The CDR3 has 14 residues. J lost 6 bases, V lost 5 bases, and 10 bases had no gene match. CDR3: CASSYQDRASEAFF. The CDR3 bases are TGTGCCAGCAGTTACCAAGACAGGGCATCTGAAGCTTTCTTT.

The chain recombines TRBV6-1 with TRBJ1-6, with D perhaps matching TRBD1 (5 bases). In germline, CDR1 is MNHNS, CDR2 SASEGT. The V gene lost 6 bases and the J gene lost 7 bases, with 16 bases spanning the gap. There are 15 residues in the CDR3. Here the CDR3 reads CASSLQVLGNSPLHF. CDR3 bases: TGTGCCAGCAGCTTACAGGTCTTGGGGAATTCACCCCTCCACTTT.

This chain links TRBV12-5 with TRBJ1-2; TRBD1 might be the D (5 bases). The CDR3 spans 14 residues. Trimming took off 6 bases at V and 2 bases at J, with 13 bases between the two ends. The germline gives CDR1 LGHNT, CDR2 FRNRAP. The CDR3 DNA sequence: TGTGCTAGTGGCCGGGCGGGGGGAAACTATGGCTACACCTTC. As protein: CASGRAGGNYGYTF.

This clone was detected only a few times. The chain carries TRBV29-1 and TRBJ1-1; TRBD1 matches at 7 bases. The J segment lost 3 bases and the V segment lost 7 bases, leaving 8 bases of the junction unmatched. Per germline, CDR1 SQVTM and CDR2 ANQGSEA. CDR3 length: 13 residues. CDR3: CSAGTTGYTEAFF. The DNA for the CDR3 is TGCAGCGCTGGCACGACAGGGTACACTGAAGCTTTCTTT.

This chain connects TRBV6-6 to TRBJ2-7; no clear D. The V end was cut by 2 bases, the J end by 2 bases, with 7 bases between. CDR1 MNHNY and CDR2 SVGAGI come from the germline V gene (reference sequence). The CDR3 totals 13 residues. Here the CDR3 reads CASSYHKTYEQYF. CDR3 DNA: TGTGCCAGCAGTTACCACAAGACCTACGAGCAGTACTTC.

CDR3 loop: CSVEWDRSYGYTF. The CDR3 DNA follows: TGCAGCGTTGAATGGGACAGATCTTATGGCTACACCTTC. V gene TRBV29-1 combines with J gene TRBJ1-2; 7 bases map to TRBD1. The CDR3 extends over 13 amino acids. Germline CDR1 is SQVTM and CDR2 is ANQGSEA. Trimming cost V 2 bases and J 5 bases; bases outside gene matches: 5.

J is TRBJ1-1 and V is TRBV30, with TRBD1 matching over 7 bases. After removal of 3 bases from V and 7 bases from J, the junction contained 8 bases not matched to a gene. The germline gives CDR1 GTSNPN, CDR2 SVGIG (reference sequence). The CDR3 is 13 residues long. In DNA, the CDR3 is TGTGCCTGGAGGGGGGACAGCAAAAATGAAGCTTTCTTT. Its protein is CAWRGDSKNEAFF. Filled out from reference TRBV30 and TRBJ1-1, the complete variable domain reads SQTIHQWPATLVQPVGSPLSLECTVEGTSNPNLYWYRQAAGRGLQLLFYSVGIGQISSEVPQNLSASRPQDRQFILSSKKLLLSDSGFYLCAWRGDSKNEAFFGQGTRLTVV.

The CDR3 DNA sequence: TGCGCCAGCAGCTTGGGGGGGGGAGAGACCCAGTACTTC. Protein sequence: CASSLGGGETQYF. The chain links TRBV5-1 to TRBJ2-5; 7 bases map to TRBD2. The CDR3 runs 13 residues. After removal of 0 bases from V and 4 bases from J, the junction contained 0 bases not matched to a gene. Germline CDR1 and CDR2: SGHRS and YFSETQ.

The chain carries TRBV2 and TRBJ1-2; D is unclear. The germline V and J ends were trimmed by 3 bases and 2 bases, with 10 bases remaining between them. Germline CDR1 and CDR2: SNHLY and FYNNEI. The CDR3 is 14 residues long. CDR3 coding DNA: TGTGCCAGCAGTGAGTGGGCCACGAACTATGGCTACACCTTC. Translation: CASSEWATNYGYTF.

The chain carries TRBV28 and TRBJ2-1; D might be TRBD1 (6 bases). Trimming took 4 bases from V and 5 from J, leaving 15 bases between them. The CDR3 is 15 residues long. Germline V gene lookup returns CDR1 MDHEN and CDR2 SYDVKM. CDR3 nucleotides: TGTGCCAGCAGTTCCCCCCAGGGGTGGAACAATGAGCAGTTCTTC. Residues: CASSSPQGWNNEQFF.

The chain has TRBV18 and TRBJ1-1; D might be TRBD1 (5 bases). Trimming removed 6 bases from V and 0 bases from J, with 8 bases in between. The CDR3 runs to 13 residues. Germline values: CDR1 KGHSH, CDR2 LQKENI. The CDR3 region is CASSSTVNTEAFF. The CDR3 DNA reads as TGTGCCAGCTCTTCGACAGTGAACACTGAAGCTTTCTTT.

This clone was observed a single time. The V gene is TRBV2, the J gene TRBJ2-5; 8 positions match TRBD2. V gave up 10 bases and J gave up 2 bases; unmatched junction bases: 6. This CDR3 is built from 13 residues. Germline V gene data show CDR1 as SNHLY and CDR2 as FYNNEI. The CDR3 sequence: CATISGIQETQYF. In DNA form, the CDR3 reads TGTGCCACGATTAGCGGGATTCAAGAGACCCAGTACTTC.

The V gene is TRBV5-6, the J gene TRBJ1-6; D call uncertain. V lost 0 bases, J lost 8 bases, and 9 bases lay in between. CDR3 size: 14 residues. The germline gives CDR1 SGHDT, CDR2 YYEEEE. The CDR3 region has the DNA TGTGCCAGCAGCTTGGAGGGAGGGTATTCACCCCTCCACTTT. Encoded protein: CASSLEGGYSPLHF. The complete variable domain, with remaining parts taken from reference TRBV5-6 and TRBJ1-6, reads DAGVTQSPTHLIKTRGQQVTLRCSPKSGHDTVSWYQQALGQGPQFIFQYYEEEERQRGNFPDRFSGHQFPNYSSELNVNALLLGDSALYLCASSLEGGYSPLHFGNGTRLTVT.

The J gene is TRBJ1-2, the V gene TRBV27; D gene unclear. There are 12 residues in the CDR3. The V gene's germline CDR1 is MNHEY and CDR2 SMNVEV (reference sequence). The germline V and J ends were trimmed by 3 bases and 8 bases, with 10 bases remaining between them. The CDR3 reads CASSLPPGGYTF. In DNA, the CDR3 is TGTGCCAGCAGTTTGCCCCCGGGGGGCTACACCTTC.

CDR3: CASSQGLEAFF. CDR3 bases: TGCGCCAGCAGCCAAGGGCTGGAAGCTTTCTTT. The chain recombines TRBV4-3 with TRBJ1-1; no clear D gene. The CDR3 is 11 amino acids. CDR1 LGHNA and CDR2 YSLEER come from the germline V gene. Deletions cut 1 base from V and 8 bases from J, with 5 bases between.

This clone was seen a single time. The CDR3 loop is CASSPGLAGGRGTGELFF. In DNA form, the CDR3 reads TGCGCCAGCAGTCCAGGACTAGCGGGGGGGCGCGGCACCGGGGAGCTGTTTTTT. The V and J genes are TRBV4-3 and TRBJ2-2; 15 bases are a match to TRBD2. The CDR3 consists of 18 residues. V shed 6 bases and J 4 bases; nucleotides not matched to a gene: 9. Germline loops: CDR1 LGHNA, CDR2 YSLEER.

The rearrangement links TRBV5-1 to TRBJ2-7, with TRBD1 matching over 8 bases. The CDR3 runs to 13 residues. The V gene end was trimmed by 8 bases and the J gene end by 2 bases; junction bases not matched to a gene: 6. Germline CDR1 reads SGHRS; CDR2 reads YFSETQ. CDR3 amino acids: CASSETGAYEQYF. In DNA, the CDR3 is TGCGCCAGTAGCGAGACAGGGGCCTACGAGCAGTACTTC.

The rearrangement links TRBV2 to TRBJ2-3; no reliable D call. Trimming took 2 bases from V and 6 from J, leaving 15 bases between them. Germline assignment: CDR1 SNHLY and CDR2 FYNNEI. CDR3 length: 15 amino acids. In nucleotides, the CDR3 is TGTGCCAGCAGTGAAACCCTTAGACCAGGCGATACGCAGTATTTT. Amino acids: CASSETLRPGDTQYF.

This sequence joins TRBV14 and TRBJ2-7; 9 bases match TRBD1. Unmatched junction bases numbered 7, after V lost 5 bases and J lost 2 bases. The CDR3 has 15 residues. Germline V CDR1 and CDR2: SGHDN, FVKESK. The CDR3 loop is CASSVSGQGPYEQYF. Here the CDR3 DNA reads TGTGCCAGCAGCGTTTCGGGACAGGGCCCCTACGAGCAGTACTTC.

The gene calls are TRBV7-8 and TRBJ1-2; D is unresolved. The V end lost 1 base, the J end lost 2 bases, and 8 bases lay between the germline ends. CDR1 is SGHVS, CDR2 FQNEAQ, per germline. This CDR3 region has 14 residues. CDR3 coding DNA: TGTGCCAGCAGCTTAGGCCCCAGGAACTATGGCTACACCTTC. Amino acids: CASSLGPRNYGYTF.

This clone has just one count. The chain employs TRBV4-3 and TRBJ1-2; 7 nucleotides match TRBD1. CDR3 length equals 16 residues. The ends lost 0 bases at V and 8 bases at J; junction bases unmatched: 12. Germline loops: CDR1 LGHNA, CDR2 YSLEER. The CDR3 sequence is CASSQDWDSGMGGYTF. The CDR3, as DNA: TGCGCCAGCAGCCAAGATTGGGACAGTGGGATGGGAGGCTACACCTTC.

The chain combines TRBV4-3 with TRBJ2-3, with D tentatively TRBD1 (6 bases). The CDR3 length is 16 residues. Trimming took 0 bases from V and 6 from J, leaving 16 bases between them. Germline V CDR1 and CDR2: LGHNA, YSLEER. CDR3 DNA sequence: TGCGCCAGCAGCCAAGATCCCGGACAGTCGGCGGATACGCAGTATTTT. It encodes CASSQDPGQSADTQYF.

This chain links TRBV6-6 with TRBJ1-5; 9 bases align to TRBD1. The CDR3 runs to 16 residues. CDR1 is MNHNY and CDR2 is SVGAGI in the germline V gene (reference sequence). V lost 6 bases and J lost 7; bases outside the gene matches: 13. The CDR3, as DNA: TGTGCCAGCAGCTCCGGGACAGGGAAGGTGGTACAGCCCCAGCATTTT. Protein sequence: CASSSGTGKVVQPQHF.